The clone carrying this TCR beta chain has more than one count but fewer than ten. Its cognate antigen is unknown. The entry originates in a study of T-cell memory formation after mild COVID-19. Study overall: TCR clustering was largely donor specific. Broader study findings: Mainly in CM and EM were contracting CD4+ clones; CD8+ were in EMRA.

Germline V gene sequence: CDR1 DFQATT, CDR2 SNEGSKA (reference sequence). V shed 3 bases and J shed 1 base, with 12 bases lying between them. The CDR3 has 14 residues. TCRdb independently ran MiXCR on the 5' RACE reads; one entry per CDR3 protein. The data show around 300,000 distinct CDR3 sequences, around 15% seen once. The sample comprised PBMCs or a T cell subset sorted from them (not recorded which). V gene TRBV20-1 combines with J gene TRBJ1-1, with D uncertain. The origin of this receptor is a man younger than 35 who had mild COVID-19 (a few samples of this study predate the infection). Cell type and time point are not known. CDR3 sequence reads: CSASRGPPNTEAFF. The DNA for the CDR3 is TGCAGTGCTAGCCGCGGTCCGCCGAACACTGAAGCTTTCTTT.